Included here is one T cell receptor (beta chain) sequence, with context. This clone was observed a single time. The clone's antigen remains unknown. Base quality data are lacking; no much larger clone is found one base away. This specimen comes from a study of cytomegalovirus exposure and HLA in healthy donors listed by TCRdb under 2017. Notes on the research overall: According to an earlier analysis of 550 to 700 of the donors, 150 million to 200 million T cells yielded 100 million or so unique TCR beta sequences and about 300 Gb of sequence data. Around 300 gigabases of sequencing data and approximately 85 million unique TCR sequences were included in an early release covering over 600 HLA-typed donors. Among the roughly 400 genotyped donors, more than 70% belonged to the genetic ancestry cluster associated with self-reported Caucasian donors. The study aimed to test whether cataloging public T cell receptors could reveal signatures of past pathogen exposure. The study profiled the T cell repertoires of approximately 700 subjects by immunosequencing and related them to cytomegalovirus serostatus. In addition to the first cohort of 650 to 750 subjects, a separate validation cohort of 120 different subjects was used. To predict cytomegalovirus infection status, the study brought together high-throughput TCR immunosequencing, statistical association of individual TCRs with disease status, and machine learning. In a later analysis, previously published TCR beta repertoires from 666 donors were re-analyzed and high-resolution HLA genotyping was added so that TCR occurrence patterns could be studied. The later analysis used no new phenotypic data to find candidate immune exposures, relying instead on TCR beta sequences and their occurrence across donors. In an earlier analysis of over 550 of the donors, high-throughput TCR beta sequencing was used to judge whether each TCR beta V gene segment behaved as functional or pseudogenic. Donor age, sex, ethnicity and CMV serostatus were compiled alongside the repertoire data. Genome-wide SNP genotypes for about 55% of the 666 donors were used in a later genetic analysis, which treated that subset as a discovery cohort. All discovery cohort repertoires had been generated on a single sequencing platform. Class I and class II HLA loci were covered by the typing at four-digit resolution. The number of donors typed differed by locus, with roughly 629-640 for A, B, C, DRB1 and DQB1, around 520 for DQA1, 600 to 610 for DPA1, and some 470 for DPB1. Because of strong linkage in the cohort, roughly 5 DR-DQ haplotypes were treated as single units for association and clustering. Across some 400 genotyped donors of the cohort, an average of roughly 250,000 unique TCR beta nucleotide sequences per donor were sequenced, and 15% to 20% of those sequences were non-productive. What the work shows at the level of the full study, not this receptor alone: In an earlier analysis of some 640 of the donors, most TCR beta V segments were observed in productive rearrangements about 90% or about 30% of the time, broadly matching IMGT annotations. A total of fewer than 200 TCR beta chains were listed by the study as associated with cytomegalovirus. The earlier analysis of about 600 of the donors excluded 15 to 20 rarely observed V segments, including chromosome 9 orphons, because counts were too low. A further reported finding was that TCR beta sequences accurately predicted the HLA-A and HLA-B alleles for most subjects in the first cohort. Most TCR sequences were seen in very few donors, while some public TCRs were found in many individuals. Some IMGT-functional V segments, including TRBV6-2 and TRBV6-3, could not be told apart with the 87-base-pair reads, so those segments were excluded. Specific HLA alleles were associated with some 15,000 TCR beta sequences at a false discovery rate of 0.05 in a later analysis. Sequencing depth was assumed to be roughly uniform across donors in the presence/absence analyses, though that assumption may not hold. Linkage disequilibrium might explain the correlated functional status among segregating V segments, but an unknown experimental factor could not be excluded. V-gene and J-gene trimming of TCR beta chains was associated with a missense DCLRE1C variant in a later genetic analysis, and the association was replicated in an independent cohort. In a later analysis, HLA-associated TCR beta chains showed more clonal expansion and lower generation probabilities than non-associated chains that were equally common. According to a later genetic analysis, donors in an Asian-associated ancestry cluster had fewer N-insertions in productive TCRs than the approximately 700-donor mean. The authors suggested that the approach could potentially be extended to other disease states and immunological phenotypes. In a later analysis, most CMV-associated TCR beta chains were found to appear HLA-restricted, with HLA associations seemingly driven largely by CMV exposure. A cluster of highly shared sequence variants was judged likely to represent a technical artifact of the sequencing pipeline. Assigning TCR associations to individual alleles was difficult when HLA alleles, especially DR and DQ, strongly co-occurred. Cytomegalovirus status was reported to be diagnosed by the classifier with high specificity and sensitivity in both the original and validation cohorts. In vitro tests confirmed that a few of the cytomegalovirus-associated TCR beta chains recognize cytomegalovirus antigens. The only immune exposure information available for the cohort was CMV serostatus. HLA typing was unavailable for some donors at each locus, so association tests used only the typed subset. Only TCR beta chains were sequenced in this cohort, and the absence of alpha or paired-chain data limited detectable features. According to a later analysis, parvovirus B19, influenza, CMV and Epstein-Barr virus appeared linked to several top co-occurrence clusters. In a later analysis, the rate of TCR association differed among HLA loci, with DRB1 alleles having the most associated TCRs and HLA-C alleles having the fewest.

Deletion took 0 bases off V and 2 bases off J, with a span of 5 bases between the germline ends. The CDR3, cysteine through phenylalanine, is 13 amino acids long. The read is trimmed to its CDR3 DNA, 39 bases read in frame from base 1. Based on the germline V gene, the CDR1 and CDR2 sequences are SGHRS and YFSETQ. The library was prepared using the immunoSEQ multiplex PCR assay. A mixture of 60 forward primers for TCR Vbeta segments and 13 reverse primers for TCR Jbeta segments was used in the multiplex PCR. Amplification of the CDR3 region of rearranged TCR beta genes was performed with a multiplex PCR assay on genomic DNA. On the Illumina HiSeq System, the amplified TCR beta libraries were sequenced as 87-base-pair reads. On the authors' methods: A later analysis counted around 72 million unique TCR beta chains across the 550 to 800 repertoires, and about 10 million of these chains were shared by at least two donors. A nearest-neighbor algorithm error-corrected the raw reads and collapsed the reads into unique sequences, merging closely related sequences to remove PCR and sequencing errors. CDR3 sequences were aligned to IMGT reference sequences to assign V, D and J gene segments. For a sequence to be retained, a match of at least six nucleotides to both a V gene segment and a J gene segment was required. Rearrangements were called productive when the CDR3 lacked stop codons and stayed in frame with V and J; all others were non-productive. Following IMGT convention, CDR3 was defined as the stretch from the second conserved V-encoded cysteine to the conserved J-encoded phenylalanine. The earlier analysis of fewer than 750 of the donors excluded sequences that lacked an unambiguous match to a single V gene segment. In an earlier analysis of approximately 560 of the donors, a V segment was called functional when productive rearrangements were above 56.7%, and segregating when the standard deviation between donors exceeded 5%. A statistical classification framework was developed to diagnose cytomegalovirus status using the catalog of TCR beta chain sequences. A later analysis assigned V and J genes by comparing TCR nucleotide sequences with IMGT/GENE-DB human TR gene sequences. In a later analysis, CDR3 sequences and most-parsimonious VDJ recombination scenarios were assigned using the TCRdist pipeline. In a later analysis, each TCR beta chain was defined by its CDR3 amino acid sequence together with its V-gene family, and reads without a unique V-gene family were excluded. A later analysis removed 600 or so highly shared, low-generation-probability nucleotide sequences to deal with suspected cross-contamination and a sequencing artifact. In a later analysis, a clonal expansion index was calculated for each public chain from normalized within-repertoire ranks of inferred template counts. In a later analysis, generation probabilities were computed using a VDJ recombination model fitted to out-of-frame rearrangements, and the results were checked against IGoR. Hypergeometric tests were used in a later analysis to score TCR-TCR, TCR-HLA and TCR-CMV co-occurrence, with a repertoire-size bias correction applied to the TCR pairs. A later analysis estimated false discovery rates by permuting HLA or CMV assignments 20 times. In a later analysis, co-occurring TCRs were grouped using DBSCAN, with TCRdist sequence similarity added in when clustering inside HLA-allele-positive subsets. Repertoires with fewer than 30,000 or more than 120,000 public chains, plus five repertoires with anomalous nucleotide sharing, were excluded from co-occurrence clustering. TCRdb carries this immuneACCESS record with in-frame sequences only. Its versions omit some clonotypes, under half of them owing to an unresolved V gene in the studies checked, with the rest unexplained. V and J calls and clone size are copied from that table; D and trimming were computed from the DNA. The table for this sample lists about 89,000 clones; 75% to 90% of them were counted only once. The top ten clonotypes cover 7.4% of the sample.

The cohort comprised approximately 700 healthy bone marrow donors. Cohort members were all nominally healthy when sampled, although unrecorded immune exposures were likely present. The donor tested CMV seropositive and was one of the 289 seropositive cohort members. A peripheral blood sample was collected from each donor, and TCR beta sequencing was performed on peripheral blood mononuclear cells. The Qiagen DNeasy Blood Extraction Kit was used to extract genomic DNA from the blood cell samples. The TCR was taken from a middle-aged man in good health and CMV-seropositive. Here the chain combines TRBV5-1 and TRBJ1-2; TRBD1 is a weak D gene call, 5 bases matching. Specimen: PBMCs. At the DNA level, the sequence is TGCGCCAGCAGCTTGGAGGGGAACTATGGCTACACCTTC. This sequence encodes CASSLEGNYGYTF.